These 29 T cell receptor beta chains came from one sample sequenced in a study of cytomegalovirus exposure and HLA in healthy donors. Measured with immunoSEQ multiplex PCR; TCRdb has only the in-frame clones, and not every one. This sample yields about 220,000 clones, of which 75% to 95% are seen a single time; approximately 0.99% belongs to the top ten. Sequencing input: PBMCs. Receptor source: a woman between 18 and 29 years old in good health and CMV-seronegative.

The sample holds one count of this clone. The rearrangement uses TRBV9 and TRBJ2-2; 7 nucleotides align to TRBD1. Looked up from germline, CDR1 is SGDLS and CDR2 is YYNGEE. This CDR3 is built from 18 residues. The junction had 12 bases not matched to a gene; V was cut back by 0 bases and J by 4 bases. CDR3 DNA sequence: TGTGCCAGCAGCGTAGGACGACAGGGATGGGCATCCACCGGGGAGCTGTTTTTT. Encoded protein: CASSVGRQGWASTGELFF. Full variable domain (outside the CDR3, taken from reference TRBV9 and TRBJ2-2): DSGVTQTPKHLITATGQRVTLRCSPRSGDLSVYWYQQSLDQGLQFLIQYYNGEERAKGNILERFSAQQFPDLHSELNLSSLELGDSALYFCASSVGRQGWASTGELFFGEGSRLTVL.

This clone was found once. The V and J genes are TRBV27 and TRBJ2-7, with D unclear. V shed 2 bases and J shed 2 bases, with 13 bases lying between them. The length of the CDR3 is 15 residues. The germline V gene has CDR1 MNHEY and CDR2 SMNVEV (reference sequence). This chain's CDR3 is CASSLKSVSAYEQYF. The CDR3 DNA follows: TGTGCCAGCAGTTTAAAGTCCGTTAGTGCCTACGAGCAGTACTTC.

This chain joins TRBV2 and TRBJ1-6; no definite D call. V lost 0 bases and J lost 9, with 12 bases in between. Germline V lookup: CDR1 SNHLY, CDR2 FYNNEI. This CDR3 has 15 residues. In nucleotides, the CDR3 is TGTGCCAGCAGTGAAGCACGGGGTCGTGGTTCACCCCTCCACTTT. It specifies CASSEARGRGSPLHF.

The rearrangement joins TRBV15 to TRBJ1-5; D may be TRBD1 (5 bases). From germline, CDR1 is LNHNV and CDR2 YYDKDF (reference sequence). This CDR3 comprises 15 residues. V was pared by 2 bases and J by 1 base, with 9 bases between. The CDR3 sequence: CATSRRGDSNQPQHF. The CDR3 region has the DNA TGTGCCACCAGCAGACGCGGGGACAGCAATCAGCCCCAGCATTTT.

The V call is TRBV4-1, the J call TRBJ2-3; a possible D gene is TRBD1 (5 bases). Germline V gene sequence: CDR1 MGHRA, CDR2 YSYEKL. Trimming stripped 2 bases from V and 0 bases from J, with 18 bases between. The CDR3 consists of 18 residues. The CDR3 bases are TGCGCCAGCAGCCAATCCTTCGGACCTTCAGGGAGCACAGATACGCAGTATTTT. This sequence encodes CASSQSFGPSGSTDTQYF.

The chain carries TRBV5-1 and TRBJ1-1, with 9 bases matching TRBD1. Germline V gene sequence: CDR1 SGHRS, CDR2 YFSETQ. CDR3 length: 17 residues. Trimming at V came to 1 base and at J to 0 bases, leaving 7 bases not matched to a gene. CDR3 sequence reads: CASSLQGTGYVNTEAFF. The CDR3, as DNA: TGCGCCAGCAGCTTGCAGGGGACAGGGTACGTGAACACTGAAGCTTTCTTT.

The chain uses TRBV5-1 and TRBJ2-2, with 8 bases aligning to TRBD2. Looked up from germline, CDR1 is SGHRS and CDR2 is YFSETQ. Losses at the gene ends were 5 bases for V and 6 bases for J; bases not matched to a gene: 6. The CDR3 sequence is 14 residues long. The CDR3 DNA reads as TGCGCCAGCAGGGGGACTAGTTCCTCCGGGGAGCTGTTTTTT. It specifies CASRGTSSSGELFF.

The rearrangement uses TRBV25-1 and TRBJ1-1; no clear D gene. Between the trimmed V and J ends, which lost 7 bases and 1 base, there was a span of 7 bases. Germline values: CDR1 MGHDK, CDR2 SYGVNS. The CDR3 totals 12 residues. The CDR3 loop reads CASMGRNTEAFF. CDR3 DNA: TGTGCCAGCATGGGCCGGAACACTGAAGCTTTCTTT. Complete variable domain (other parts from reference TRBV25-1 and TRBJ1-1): EADIYQTPRYLVIGTGKKITLECSQTMGHDKMYWYQQDPGMELHLIHYSYGVNSTEKGDLSSESTVSRIRTEHFPLTLESARPSHTSQYLCASMGRNTEAFFGQGTRLTVV.

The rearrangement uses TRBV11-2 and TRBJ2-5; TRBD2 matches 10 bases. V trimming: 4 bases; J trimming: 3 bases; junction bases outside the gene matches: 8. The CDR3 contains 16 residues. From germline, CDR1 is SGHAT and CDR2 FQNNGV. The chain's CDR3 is CASSSRAGGPEETQYF. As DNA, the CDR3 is TGTGCCAGCAGCTCCCGAGCGGGAGGGCCTGAAGAGACCCAGTACTTC.

The chain's CDR3 is CASSLIGRNIQYF. The CDR3 DNA reads as TGTGCCAGCAGTTTAATAGGGAGAAACATTCAGTACTTC. The chain uses TRBV28 and TRBJ2-4, with a possible D match to TRBD2 (5 bases). The germline V gene has CDR1 MDHEN and CDR2 SYDVKM. Trimming removed 2 bases from V and 6 bases from J, with 8 bases in between. The CDR3 contains 13 residues.

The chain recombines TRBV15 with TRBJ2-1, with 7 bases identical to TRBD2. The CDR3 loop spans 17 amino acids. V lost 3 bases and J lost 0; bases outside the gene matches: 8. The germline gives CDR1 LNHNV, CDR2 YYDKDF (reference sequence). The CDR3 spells CATSRGGSGRSYNEQFF. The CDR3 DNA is TGTGCCACCAGCAGGGGCGGTAGCGGGCGCTCCTACAATGAGCAGTTCTTC.

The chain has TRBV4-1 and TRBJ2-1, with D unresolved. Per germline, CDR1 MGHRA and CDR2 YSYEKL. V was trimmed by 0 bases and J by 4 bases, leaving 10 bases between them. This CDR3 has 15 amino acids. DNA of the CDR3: TGCGCCAGCAGCCAAGAGTTTACAGCTTACAATGAGCAGTTCTTC. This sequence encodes CASSQEFTAYNEQFF.

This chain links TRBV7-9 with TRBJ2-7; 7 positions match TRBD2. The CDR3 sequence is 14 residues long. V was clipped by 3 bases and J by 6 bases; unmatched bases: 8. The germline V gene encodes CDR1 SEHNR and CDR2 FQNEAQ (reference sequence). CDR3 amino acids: CASSFGLVYGEQYF. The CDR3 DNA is TGTGCCAGCAGCTTCGGACTAGTTTATGGCGAGCAGTACTTC.

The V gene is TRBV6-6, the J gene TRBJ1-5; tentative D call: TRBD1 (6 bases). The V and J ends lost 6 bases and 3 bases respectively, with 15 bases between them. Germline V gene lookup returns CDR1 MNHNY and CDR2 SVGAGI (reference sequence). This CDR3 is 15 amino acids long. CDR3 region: CASSTGYGSNQPQHF. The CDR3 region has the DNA TGTGCCAGCAGCACAGGGTACGGATCCAATCAGCCCCAGCATTTT.

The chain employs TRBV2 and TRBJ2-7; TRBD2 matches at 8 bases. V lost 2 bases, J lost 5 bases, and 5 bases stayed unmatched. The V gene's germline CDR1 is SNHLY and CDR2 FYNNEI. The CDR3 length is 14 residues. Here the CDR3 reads CASSESSGINEQYF. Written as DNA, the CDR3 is TGTGCCAGCAGTGAAAGTAGCGGGATCAACGAGCAGTACTTC.

CDR3: CASRLGLPGLAVYEQYF. The CDR3 DNA reads as TGTGCAAGTCGCTTAGGACTTCCGGGACTAGCGGTTTACGAGCAGTACTTC. This sequence joins TRBV12-2 and TRBJ2-7; the table's D call, TRBD2, was not checked against the DNA. TRBV12-2 has pseudogene status. The CDR3 sequence is 17 residues long.

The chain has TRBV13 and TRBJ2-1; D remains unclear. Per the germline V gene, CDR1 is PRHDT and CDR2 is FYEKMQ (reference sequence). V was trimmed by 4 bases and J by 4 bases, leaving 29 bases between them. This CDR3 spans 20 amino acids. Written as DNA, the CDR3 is TGTGCCAGCAGCTGGCTCACGGCCCTAGGCAACCATGTCCCGTACAATGAGCAGTTCTTC. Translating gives CASSWLTALGNHVPYNEQFF.

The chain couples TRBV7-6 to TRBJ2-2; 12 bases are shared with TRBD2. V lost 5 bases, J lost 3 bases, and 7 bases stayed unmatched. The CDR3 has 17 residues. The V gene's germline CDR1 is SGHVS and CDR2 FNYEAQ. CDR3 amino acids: CASSHPSSGRDTGELFF. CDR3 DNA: TGTGCCAGCAGCCATCCTTCTAGCGGGAGGGACACCGGGGAGCTGTTTTTT.

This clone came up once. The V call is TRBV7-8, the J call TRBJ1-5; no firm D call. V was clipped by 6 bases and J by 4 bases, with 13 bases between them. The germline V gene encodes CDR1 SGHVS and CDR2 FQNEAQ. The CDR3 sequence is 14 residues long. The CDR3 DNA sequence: TGTGCCAGCAGGCTATCAGGCGGGAATCAGCCCCAGCATTTT. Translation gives CASRLSGGNQPQHF.

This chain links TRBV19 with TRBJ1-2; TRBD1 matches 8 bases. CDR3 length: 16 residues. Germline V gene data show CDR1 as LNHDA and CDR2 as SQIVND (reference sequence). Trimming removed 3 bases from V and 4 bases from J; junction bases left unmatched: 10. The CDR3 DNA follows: TGTGCCAGTAGTATTATACAGGGGGTTCTAGGCTATGGCTACACCTTC. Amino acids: CASSIIQGVLGYGYTF.

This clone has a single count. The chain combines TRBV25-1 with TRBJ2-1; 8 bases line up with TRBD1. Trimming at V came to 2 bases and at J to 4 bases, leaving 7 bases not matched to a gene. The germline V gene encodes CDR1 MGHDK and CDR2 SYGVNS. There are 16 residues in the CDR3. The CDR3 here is CASSERGTGRYNEQFF. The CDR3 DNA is TGTGCCAGCAGTGAAAGAGGGACAGGTCGTTACAATGAGCAGTTCTTC.

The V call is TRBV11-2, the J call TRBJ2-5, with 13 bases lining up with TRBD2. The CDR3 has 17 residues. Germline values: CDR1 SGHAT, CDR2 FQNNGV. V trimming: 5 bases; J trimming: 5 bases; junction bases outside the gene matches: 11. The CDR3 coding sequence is TGTGCCAGCAGCGCATGCTGGACTAGCGGGAGTATGGAGACCCAGTACTTC. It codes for CASSACWTSGSMETQYF.

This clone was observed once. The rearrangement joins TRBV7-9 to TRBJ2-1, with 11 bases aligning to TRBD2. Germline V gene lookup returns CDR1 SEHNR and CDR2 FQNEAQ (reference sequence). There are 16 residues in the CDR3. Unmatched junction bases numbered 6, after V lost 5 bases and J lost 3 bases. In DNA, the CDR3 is TGTGCCAGCAGCCCTCCGGGACTAGCGGTCTACAATGAGCAGTTCTTC. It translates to CASSPPGLAVYNEQFF.

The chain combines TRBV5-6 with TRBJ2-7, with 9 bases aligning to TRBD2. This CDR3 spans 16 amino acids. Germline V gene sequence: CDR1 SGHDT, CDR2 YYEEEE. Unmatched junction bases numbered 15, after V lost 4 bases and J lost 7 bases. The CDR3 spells CASSQPSSGTLSEQYF. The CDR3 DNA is TGTGCCAGCAGCCAACCCTCTAGCGGGACTTTGTCGGAGCAGTACTTC.

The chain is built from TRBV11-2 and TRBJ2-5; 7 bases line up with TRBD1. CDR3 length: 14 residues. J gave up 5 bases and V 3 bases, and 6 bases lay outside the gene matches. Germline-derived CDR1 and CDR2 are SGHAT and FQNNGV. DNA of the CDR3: TGTGCCAGCAGCTTCGACAGGGCGGTGGAGACCCAGTACTTC. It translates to CASSFDRAVETQYF.

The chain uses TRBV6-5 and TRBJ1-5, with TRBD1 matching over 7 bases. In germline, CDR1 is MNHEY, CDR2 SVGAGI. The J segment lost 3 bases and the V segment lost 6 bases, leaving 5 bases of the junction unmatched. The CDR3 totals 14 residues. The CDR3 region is CASRGEGANQPQHF. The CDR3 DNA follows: TGTGCCAGCAGGGGCGAGGGGGCCAATCAGCCCCAGCATTTT.

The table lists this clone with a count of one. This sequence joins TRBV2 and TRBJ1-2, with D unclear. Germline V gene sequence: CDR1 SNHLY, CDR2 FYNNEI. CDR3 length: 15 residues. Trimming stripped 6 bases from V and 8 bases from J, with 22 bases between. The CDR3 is CASRETPTFWEGYTF. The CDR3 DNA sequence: TGTGCCAGCAGGGAAACACCTACTTTTTGGGAGGGCTACACCTTC.

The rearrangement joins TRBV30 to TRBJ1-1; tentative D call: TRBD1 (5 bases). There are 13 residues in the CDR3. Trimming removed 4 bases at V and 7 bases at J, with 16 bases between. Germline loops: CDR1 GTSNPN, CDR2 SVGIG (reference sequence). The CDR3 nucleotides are TGTGCCTGGAAACCCCGTTCCGGGGGTGAAGCTTTCTTT. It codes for CAWKPRSGGEAFF. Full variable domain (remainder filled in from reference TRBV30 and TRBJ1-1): SQTIHQWPATLVQPVGSPLSLECTVEGTSNPNLYWYRQAAGRGLQLLFYSVGIGQISSEVPQNLSASRPQDRQFILSSKKLLLSDSGFYLCAWKPRSGGEAFFGQGTRLTVV.

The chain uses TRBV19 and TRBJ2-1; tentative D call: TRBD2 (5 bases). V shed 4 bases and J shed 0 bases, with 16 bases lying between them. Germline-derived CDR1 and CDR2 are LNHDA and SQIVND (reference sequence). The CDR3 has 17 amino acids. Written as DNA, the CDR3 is TGTGCCAGTAGTAAGTTGACTACCTCAAGCTCCTACAATGAGCAGTTCTTC. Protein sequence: CASSKLTTSSSYNEQFF.